Each of the 17 T cell receptor beta chains below was sequenced from the same sample in a study of response to subunit inactivated influenza vaccine. TCRdb itself ran the RT-PCR reads through MiXCR, one entry per CDR3 protein. The sample has roughly 570,000 distinct CDR3 sequences; approximately 13% are singletons. This specimen was PBMCs from blood, taken roughly 6 weeks after vaccination. These receptors originate from a man aged 50 or older who received an inactivated influenza vaccine.

This clonotype showed up just a few times. V gene TRBV6-1 combines with J gene TRBJ2-4; perhaps TRBD2 as D (6 bases). In germline, CDR1 is MNHNS, CDR2 SASEGT. Trimming took 8 bases from V and 0 from J, leaving 17 bases between them. The CDR3 sequence is 16 residues long. CDR3 in amino acids: CASGKTRVLAKNIQYF. The CDR3 DNA reads TGTGCCAGCGGCAAGACTAGAGTGCTAGCCAAAAACATTCAGTACTTC.

The V call is TRBV15, the J call TRBJ2-5; 9 bases line up with TRBD1. J lost 3 bases, V lost 2 bases, and 10 bases had no gene match. The CDR3 totals 17 residues. Germline CDR1 LNHNV, CDR2 YYDKDF (reference sequence). CDR3 DNA sequence: TGTGCCACCAGCAGACTAGACTTCGGGACAGGGAAAGAGACCCAGTACTTC. As protein: CATSRLDFGTGKETQYF.

In the case of this clonotype: This likely comes from a read error, as the CDR3 has no conserved phenylalanine or tryptophan at its end. The V and J genes are TRBV11-1 and TRBJ2-3; no reliable D call. Looked up from germline, CDR1 is SGHAT and CDR2 is FQDESV (reference sequence). The length of the CDR3 is 15 residues. Trimming pared 5 bases from V and 3 bases from J, leaving 15 bases between. In DNA, the CDR3 is TGTGCCAGCAGCAGACTGGGCGGTATGACAGATACGCAGTATTCT. Amino acid sequence: CASSRLGGMTDTQYS.

This clonotype has ten or more counts. V usage is TRBV5-1 and J usage is TRBJ2-7, with TRBD2 matching over 9 bases. V was clipped by 0 bases and J by 3 bases; unmatched bases: 4. The length of the CDR3 is 15 residues. CDR1 and CDR2 from the germline V gene are SGHRS and YFSETQ. The CDR3 DNA sequence: TGCGCCAGCAGCTTGGAAGCTAGCGGGAACTACGAGCAGTACTTC. Residues: CASSLEASGNYEQYF.

The V and J genes are TRBV5-1 and TRBJ1-4; tentative D call: TRBD1 (5 bases). Trimming took 2 bases from V and 6 from J, leaving 11 bases between them. The CDR3 is made up of 14 amino acids. Germline values: CDR1 SGHRS, CDR2 YFSETQ. The CDR3 loop is CASSLGQGHEKLFF. DNA for the CDR3: TGCGCCAGCAGCTTAGGTCAGGGTCATGAAAAACTGTTTTTT.

J is TRBJ2-1 and V is TRBV5-1, with D maybe TRBD1 (5 bases). V lost 4 bases, J lost 6 bases, and 17 bases lay in between. Germline V gene sequence: CDR1 SGHRS, CDR2 YFSETQ. The CDR3 has 15 residues. CDR3 coding DNA: TGCGCCAGCAGCGTTGGGTCAGGGCCCACCAATGAGCAGTTCTTC. This encodes CASSVGSGPTNEQFF.

This clonotype was seen many times. The rearrangement joins TRBV7-2 to TRBJ1-1, with unresolved D. Germline assignment: CDR1 SGHTA and CDR2 FQGNSA. V shed 3 bases and J shed 4 bases, with 6 bases lying between them. The CDR3 spans 12 residues. The CDR3 DNA sequence: TGTGCCAGCAGCTTGCGAGCCACTGAAGCTTTCTTT. Translating gives CASSLRATEAFF.

This chain uses TRBV15 with TRBJ2-2; TRBD1 matches at 9 bases. V trimming: 9 bases; J trimming: 5 bases; junction bases outside the gene matches: 7. Looked up from germline, CDR1 is LNHNV and CDR2 is YYDKDF (reference sequence). The CDR3 is made up of 14 amino acids. The CDR3 nucleotides are TGTGCCACACAGACAGGGGGTGGGACCGGGGAGCTGTTTTTT. The encoded protein is CATQTGGGTGELFF.

This clonotype has a count of ten or more. The chain uses TRBV7-9 and TRBJ2-1, with 9 bases aligning to TRBD2. The trim removed 2 bases at V and 15 bases at J, leaving 11 bases unmatched. The CDR3 sequence is 14 residues long. Germline V gene sequence: CDR1 SEHNR, CDR2 FQNEAQ (reference sequence). In DNA form, the CDR3 reads TGTGCCAGCAGCTTATCGGCTAGCGGGACCCCTTTGTTCTTC. Protein sequence: CASSLSASGTPLFF.

This clonotype was counted between two and nine times. The chain recombines TRBV4-3 with TRBJ2-5; D is perhaps TRBD1 (5 bases). Trimming removed 0 bases from V and 1 base from J, with 9 bases in between. Germline values: CDR1 LGHNA, CDR2 YSLEER. The length of the CDR3 is 15 residues. The CDR3 is CASSQDGQGQETQYF. The CDR3 DNA is TGCGCCAGCAGCCAAGATGGGCAGGGCCAAGAGACCCAGTACTTC.

The rearrangement links TRBV7-2 to TRBJ2-5, with unresolved D. Looked up from germline, CDR1 is SGHTA and CDR2 is FQGNSA. This CDR3 is built from 14 residues. The V end was cut by 1 base, the J end by 4 bases, with 10 bases between. The CDR3 sequence: CASSLDGFLETQYF. In DNA, the CDR3 is TGTGCCAGCAGCTTAGACGGGTTCCTAGAGACCCAGTACTTC.

There are a few counts of this clonotype. V is TRBV11-2 and J is TRBJ2-1, with 8 positions matching TRBD1. Germline values: CDR1 SGHAT, CDR2 FQNNGV. Trimming removed 2 bases from V and 8 bases from J; junction bases left unmatched: 17. The CDR3 is made up of 18 amino acids. The CDR3 DNA is TGTGCCAGCAGCTTATTGGGCCCCGGACAGGGCGATAAGGATGAGCAGTTCTTC. Residues: CASSLLGPGQGDKDEQFF. The full variable domain, with the rest looked up from reference TRBV11-2 and TRBJ2-1, is EAGVAQSPRYKIIEKRQSVAFWCNPISGHATLYWYQQILGQGPKLLIQFQNNGVVDDSQLPKDRFSAERLKGVDSTLKIQPAKLEDSAVYLCASSLLGPGQGDKDEQFFGPGTRLTVL.

The chain joins TRBV18 to TRBJ2-1; 8 bases match TRBD1. V lost 3 bases, J lost 5 bases, and 3 bases stayed unmatched. This CDR3 has 14 residues. Germline V gives CDR1 KGHSH, CDR2 LQKENI. The CDR3 region is CASSPLQGDNEQFF. In nucleotides, the CDR3 is TGTGCCAGCTCACCTCTACAGGGGGACAATGAGCAGTTCTTC.

The table lists this clonotype with a few counts. The J gene is TRBJ1-2, the V gene TRBV7-9; D not certain. Germline CDR1 SEHNR, CDR2 FQNEAQ (reference sequence). V was pared by 3 bases and J by 3 bases, with 8 bases between. The CDR3 spans 13 residues. The CDR3 bases are TGTGCCAGCAGCTTGAAACTAGACTATGGCTACACCTTC. Amino acid sequence: CASSLKLDYGYTF. The variable domain in full, with the rest retrieved from reference TRBV7-9 and TRBJ1-2, is DTGVSQNPRHKITKRGQNVTFRCDPISEHNRLYWYRQTLGQGPEFLTYFQNEAQLEKSRLLSDRFSAERPKGSFSTLEIQRTEQGDSAMYLCASSLKLDYGYTFGSGTRLTVV.

This clonotype was seen only a few times. This chain joins TRBV12-3 or TRBV12-4 and TRBJ2-5; TRBD1 matches at 8 bases. The CDR3 sequence is 12 residues long. V was pared by 7 bases and J by 4 bases, with 2 bases of the junction left unmatched. Written as DNA, the CDR3 is TGTGCCAGCACAGGGGGCACAGAGACCCAGTACTTC. The encoded protein is CASTGGTETQYF.

This clonotype was observed a handful of times. This chain links TRBV4-1 with TRBJ2-1, with 8 nucleotides matching TRBD2. Germline V gene sequence: CDR1 MGHRA, CDR2 YSYEKL. The trim removed 5 bases at V and 0 bases at J, leaving 15 bases unmatched. This CDR3 has 19 residues. CDR3 sequence reads: CASSTPRAGDLSSYNEQFF. The CDR3 DNA reads as TGCGCCAGCAGCACTCCTCGAGCGGGGGACCTGAGCTCCTACAATGAGCAGTTCTTC.

This clonotype turned up a few times. V gene TRBV12-3 or TRBV12-4 combines with J gene TRBJ1-1; D not certain. The CDR3 spans 14 residues. Trimming left V 2 bases short and J 4 bases short, with 11 bases between. CDR3 sequence: CASSLRGMGTEAFF. In DNA, the CDR3 is TGTGCCAGCAGTTTAAGAGGGATGGGCACTGAAGCTTTCTTT.